Here is one T cell receptor beta chain with its context. Authors' data handling: Amplification from reference gene primers served as the basis for estimated nucleated cell counts. Repertoires were generated with immunoSEQ multiplex PCR, while TCRdb's copy carries only in-frame clones and drops some. V, J and clone size were drawn from that table, and D and trimming were deduced from the DNA. Of 84,000 or so clones detected, about 80% appear once; the ten largest clones hold under 25%. The record originates from a study of blood T cell repertoires in COVID-19. The wider study: From the United States, Italy and Spain came samples of acute and convalescent COVID-19. PBMCs, B-cell-depleted T cells, or T cells were the source of the cDNA or gDNA that made up the material.

The CDR3 is 15 residues long. V was clipped by 7 bases and J by 7 bases, with 17 bases between them. Germline CDR1 is MNHNY and CDR2 is SVGAGI (reference sequence). The rearrangement joins TRBV6-6 to TRBJ1-6, with unresolved D. The sequence came from a woman aged 80 or older with acute or convalescent COVID-19. Material: peripheral blood. CDR3 coding DNA: TGTGCCAGCAACACGGGGATGGCGCTAAATTCACCCCTCCACTTT. It specifies CASNTGMALNSPLHF.